This entry lists 31 T cell receptor beta chains sequenced from one sample in a study of OX40 agonist ivuxolimab in advanced cancers. Produced via immunoSEQ multiplex PCR; TCRdb's table is partial and in-frame only. The sample yields about 43,000 clones, approximately 86% seen once. Material: CD4+ or CD8+ T cells sorted from blood, obtained in a trial of the OX40 agonist ivuxolimab. Every receptor here comes from an adult with an advanced solid tumor such as melanoma, head and neck, liver or kidney cancer.

The chain combines TRBV7-9 with TRBJ2-1; D is undetermined. Trimming removed 3 bases from V and 10 bases from J, with 7 bases in between. Germline V gene data show CDR1 as SEHNR and CDR2 as FQNEAQ (reference sequence). The CDR3 is made up of 11 amino acids. CDR3 region: CASSFGLEQFF. In nucleotides, the CDR3 is TGTGCCAGCAGCTTCGGGCTAGAGCAGTTCTTC.

This chain connects TRBV6-6 to TRBJ2-7; 9 bases align to TRBD2. The germline gives CDR1 MNHNY, CDR2 SVGAGI (reference sequence). This CDR3 comprises 14 residues. V lost 5 bases and J lost 5; bases outside the gene matches: 7. For the CDR3, the DNA is TGTGCCAGCAGTCTTCTAGCGGGAAGCAACGAGCAGTACTTC. Amino acids: CASSLLAGSNEQYF.

CDR3 in amino acids: CASSTGGYEQYF. The CDR3 DNA follows: TGTGCCAGCAGCACGGGAGGCTACGAGCAGTACTTC. This chain links TRBV6-6 with TRBJ2-7; the match to TRBD2 covers 7 bases. Unmatched junction bases numbered 2, after V lost 6 bases and J lost 3 bases. The CDR3 spans 12 residues. Germline V gene lookup returns CDR1 MNHNY and CDR2 SVGAGI (reference sequence).

The CDR3 loop reads CASSQPGLSDYEQYF. As DNA, the CDR3 is TGCGCCAGCAGTCAACCGGGACTATCGGATTACGAGCAGTACTTC. This sequence joins TRBV5-1 and TRBJ2-7; 7 positions match TRBD2. From germline, CDR1 is SGHRS and CDR2 YFSETQ. CDR3 length: 15 residues. Trimming removed 5 bases from V and 4 bases from J; junction bases left unmatched: 12.

V gene TRBV5-7 combines with J gene TRBJ2-1; 7 bases match TRBD2. TRBV5-7 is placed among ORFs of uncertain function. The V gene end was trimmed by 3 bases and the J gene end by 4 bases; junction bases not matched to a gene: 13. The CDR3 totals 17 residues. CDR3 DNA sequence: TGTGCCAGCAGCTCCGGGGCTAGCGGCCAGCCGTACAATGAGCAGTTCTTC. Encoded protein: CASSSGASGQPYNEQFF.

The chain recombines TRBV4-2 with TRBJ2-1; 9 positions agree with TRBD1. V was clipped by 5 bases and J by 7 bases; unmatched bases: 6. CDR3 length equals 14 residues. CDR1 and CDR2 (germline): LGHNA, YNFKEQ. The CDR3 reads CASSLQGARNEQFF. The CDR3 DNA reads as TGTGCCAGCAGCTTACAGGGGGCGCGGAATGAGCAGTTCTTC.

V is TRBV6-6 and J is TRBJ1-1; weak D call: TRBD1 (6 bases). The CDR3 sequence is 15 residues long. Germline V gives CDR1 MNHNY, CDR2 SVGAGI (reference sequence). The V end was cut by 0 bases, the J end by 10 bases, with 18 bases between. CDR3 amino acids: CASSYSGPGVDVAFF. Here the CDR3 DNA reads TGTGCCAGCAGTTACTCGGGGCCAGGGGTAGATGTAGCTTTCTTT.

The rearrangement links TRBV7-2 to TRBJ2-1; unclear D gene. In germline, CDR1 is SGHTA, CDR2 FQGNSA. The length of the CDR3 is 13 residues. The V end was cut by 4 bases, the J end by 6 bases, with 10 bases between. The CDR3 region has the DNA TGTGCCAGCAGCTATAGGGTGGCCAATGAGCAGTTCTTC. Its translation: CASSYRVANEQFF.

This clone appeared a single time. The J gene is TRBJ2-7, the V gene TRBV7-2; possibly TRBD1 for D (6 bases). Per germline, CDR1 SGHTA and CDR2 FQGNSA. The CDR3 loop spans 14 amino acids. The germline V and J ends were trimmed by 4 bases and 5 bases, with 15 bases remaining between them. CDR3 sequence: CASSSSGQSNEQYF. CDR3 coding DNA: TGTGCCAGCAGCTCCTCCGGACAGAGTAACGAGCAGTACTTC. The entire variable domain, with the rest obtained from reference TRBV7-2 and TRBJ2-7, is as follows: GAGVSQSPSNKVTEKGKDVELRCDPISGHTALYWYRQSLGQGLEFLIYFQGNSAPDKSGLPSDRFSAERTGGSVSTLTIQRTQQEDSAVYLCASSSSGQSNEQYFGPGTRLTVT.

The chain couples TRBV28 to TRBJ2-3; no clear D. V was pared by 3 bases and J by 1 base, with 8 bases between. CDR3 length: 14 residues. Germline V gene sequence: CDR1 MDHEN, CDR2 SYDVKM. In DNA form, the CDR3 reads TGTGCCAGCAGTTTGCCTGCTGGCACAGATACGCAGTATTTT. Amino acid sequence: CASSLPAGTDTQYF.

V gene TRBV10-3 combines with J gene TRBJ1-2, with 7 bases matching TRBD1. The trim removed 6 bases at V and 0 bases at J, leaving 4 bases unmatched. Germline V gene sequence: CDR1 ENHRY, CDR2 SYGVKD. The CDR3 is made up of 14 amino acids. The CDR3 nucleotides are TGTGCCATCAGAGGACAGGAGCCTAACTATGGCTACACCTTC. It encodes CAIRGQEPNYGYTF.

V gene TRBV6-6 combines with J gene TRBJ2-7, with 7 nucleotides matching TRBD1. J was trimmed by 5 bases and V by 0 bases; bases with no gene match: 7. CDR1 and CDR2 from the germline V gene are MNHNY and SVGAGI (reference sequence). The CDR3 has 15 residues. This chain's CDR3 is CASSYSPRQGNEQYF. Here the CDR3 DNA reads TGTGCCAGCAGTTACTCGCCCAGACAGGGCAACGAGCAGTACTTC.

This clone was seen a single time. The chain uses TRBV2 and TRBJ2-5; the D call may be TRBD1 or TRBD2 (5 bases each). CDR1 SNHLY and CDR2 FYNNEI come from the germline V gene. V was shortened by 8 bases and J by 3 bases, with 10 bases between the two germline ends. There are 12 residues in the CDR3. The CDR3 region has the DNA TGTGCCAGCGGGGGATCAGAAGAGACCCAGTACTTC. Its translation is CASGGSEETQYF. Supplemented by reference TRBV2 and TRBJ2-5, the full variable domain reads EPEVTQTPSHQVTQMGQEVILRCVPISNHLYFYWYRQILGQKVEFLVSFYNNEISEKSEIFDDQFSVERPDGSNFTLKIRSTKLEDSAMYFCASGGSEETQYFGPGTRLLVL.

J is TRBJ1-1 and V is TRBV14; D call uncertain. Germline V CDR1 and CDR2: SGHDN, FVKESK. CDR3 size: 13 residues. Deletions cut 4 bases from V and 1 base from J, with 7 bases between. The CDR3 is CASSRQENTEAFF. In DNA form, the CDR3 reads TGTGCCAGCAGCCGTCAGGAGAACACTGAAGCTTTCTTT. Combining the CDR3 with reference TRBV14 and TRBJ1-1 gives the whole variable domain EAGVTQFPSHSVIEKGQTVTLRCDPISGHDNLYWYRRVMGKEIKFLLHFVKESKQDESGMPNNRFLAERTGGTYSTLKVQPAELEDSGVYFCASSRQENTEAFFGQGTRLTVV.

This clone was picked up a small number of times. The chain combines TRBV7-3 with TRBJ1-3, with TRBD1 as a possible D gene (6 bases). V shed 5 bases and J shed 0 bases, with 20 bases lying between them. The V gene's germline CDR1 is SGHTA and CDR2 FQGTGA. The CDR3 loop spans 18 amino acids. CDR3 residues: CASSHTRTAKNSGNTIYF. DNA of the CDR3: TGTGCCAGCAGCCACACACGGACAGCTAAAAACTCTGGAAACACCATATATTTT.

This clone is a singleton in its sample. The V gene is TRBV2, the J gene TRBJ2-2, with 15 bases matching TRBD2. V trimming: 8 bases; J trimming: 6 bases; junction bases outside the gene matches: 4. The CDR3 totals 15 residues. Germline CDR1 and CDR2: SNHLY and FYNNEI. Here the CDR3 DNA reads TGTGCCAGCGCGGGACTAGCGGGAGGATCCGGGGAGCTGTTTTTT. As protein: CASAGLAGGSGELFF.

V gene TRBV5-1 combines with J gene TRBJ2-7; D assignment may be TRBD1 or TRBD2 (5 bases each). Trimming took 0 bases from V and 3 from J, leaving 13 bases between them. The CDR3 consists of 15 residues. Germline V gene sequence: CDR1 SGHRS, CDR2 YFSETQ. The CDR3 protein is CASSLAMGVVYEQYF. Written as DNA, the CDR3 is TGCGCCAGCAGCTTGGCCATGGGGGTTGTCTACGAGCAGTACTTC.

The rearrangement joins TRBV4-2 to TRBJ1-2; D is ambiguous. The CDR3 runs 12 residues. In germline, CDR1 is LGHNA, CDR2 YNFKEQ. V was clipped by 0 bases and J by 7 bases, with 6 bases between them. CDR3 residues: CASSQDRGGYTF. CDR3 DNA sequence: TGTGCCAGCAGCCAAGATAGAGGTGGCTACACCTTC.

The chain has TRBV6-1 and TRBJ1-6, with D uncertain. V lost 7 bases and J lost 7, with 5 bases in between. The CDR3 sequence is 11 residues long. The germline gives CDR1 MNHNS, CDR2 SASEGT. The CDR3 bases are TGTGCCAGCAACAAAAATTCACCCCTCCACTTT. It codes for CASNKNSPLHF.

This chain connects TRBV19 to TRBJ1-5, with TRBD1 matching over 9 bases. V was pared by 5 bases and J by 3 bases, with 8 bases of the junction left unmatched. CDR1 is LNHDA, CDR2 SQIVND, per germline (reference sequence). The CDR3 contains 16 residues. The DNA of the CDR3 is TGTGCCAGTAGTCAAACCGGGACAGGGAACAATCAGCCCCAGCATTTT. Amino acids: CASSQTGTGNNQPQHF.

The CDR3 DNA is TGTGCCAGCAGTATCCGGACAGAGAGTCACGAAGCTTTCTTT. This codes for CASSIRTESHEAFF. V usage is TRBV6-6 and J usage is TRBJ1-1, with TRBD1 as a possible D gene (6 bases). Germline loops: CDR1 MNHNY, CDR2 SVGAGI (reference sequence). There are 14 residues in the CDR3. The V and J ends lost 5 bases and 8 bases respectively, with 18 bases between them.

This chain joins TRBV5-1 and TRBJ2-6, with 8 bases lining up with TRBD1. V gave up 2 bases and J gave up 1 base; unmatched junction bases: 20. CDR1 is SGHRS, CDR2 YFSETQ, per germline. This CDR3 has 22 residues. The CDR3, as DNA: TGCGCCAGCAGCTTTAGGGGACAGGTCTCCTCCGGTTTAGGGTCTGGGGCCAACGTCCTGACTTTC. It codes for CASSFRGQVSSGLGSGANVLTF. Variable domain in full (rest from reference TRBV5-1 and TRBJ2-6): KAGVTQTPRYLIKTRGQQVTLSCSPISGHRSVSWYQQTPGQGLQFLFEYFSETQRNKGNFPGRFSGRQFSNSRSEMNVSTLELGDSALYLCASSFRGQVSSGLGSGANVLTFGAGSRLTVL.

The rearrangement joins TRBV2 to TRBJ2-2; the match to TRBD1 covers 8 bases. CDR3 size: 14 residues. V lost 6 bases, J lost 2 bases, and 2 bases stayed unmatched. Germline V gene lookup returns CDR1 SNHLY and CDR2 FYNNEI. CDR3 DNA sequence: TGTGCCAGCAGGGGGACAGGAAACACCGGGGAGCTGTTTTTT. The encoded protein is CASRGTGNTGELFF.

The CDR3 sequence: CASSLAGRRGETQYF. CDR3 bases: TGTGCCAGCAGCTTAGCGGGTCGGAGAGGAGAGACCCAGTACTTC. The rearrangement links TRBV7-7 to TRBJ2-5; no clear D. Trimming stripped 0 bases from V and 4 bases from J, with 12 bases between. Germline loops: CDR1 SSHAT, CDR2 FNYEAQ (reference sequence). The CDR3 covers 15 residues.

The rearrangement joins TRBV7-2 to TRBJ2-7; possibly TRBD2 for D (6 bases). CDR3 length: 13 amino acids. Trimming cost V 3 bases and J 2 bases, with 8 bases left between them. CDR1 and CDR2 (germline): SGHTA, FQGNSA. CDR3 sequence (DNA): TGTGCCAGCAGCTTTACGGGGGCCTACGAGCAGTACTTC. It translates to CASSFTGAYEQYF.

The genes are TRBV5-6 and TRBJ1-1, with no clear D. Germline CDR1 SGHDT, CDR2 YYEEEE. The CDR3 extends over 17 amino acids. V gave up 3 bases and J gave up 1 base, with 19 bases separating them. CDR3 sequence (DNA): TGTGCCAGCAGCTACGCGCCGGGCCGCGGAGGGAACACTGAAGCTTTCTTT. Its translation: CASSYAPGRGGNTEAFF.

The chain uses TRBV2 and TRBJ2-7; the D gene is possibly TRBD1 (5 bases). This CDR3 comprises 13 residues. The germline V gene has CDR1 SNHLY and CDR2 FYNNEI. Trimming cost V 1 base and J 3 bases, with 7 bases left between them. CDR3 DNA: TGTGCCAGCAGTGAAGTAGGGGTCTACGAGCAGTACTTC. This codes for CASSEVGVYEQYF.

CDR3 coding DNA: TGTGCCAGCGAAATAACACGGCACACGCAGTATTTT. Residues: CASEITRHTQYF. The chain carries TRBV2 and TRBJ2-3; no clear D. The CDR3 spans 12 residues. The V end lost 8 bases, the J end lost 9 bases, and 15 bases lay between the germline ends. CDR1 is SNHLY, CDR2 FYNNEI, per germline.

The V and J genes are TRBV6-1 and TRBJ1-1; 8 nucleotides align to TRBD1. The ends lost 5 bases at V and 1 base at J; junction bases unmatched: 3. The CDR3 sequence is 14 residues long. Per the germline V gene, CDR1 is MNHNS and CDR2 is SASEGT. The CDR3 bases are TGTGCCAGCAGTCCAGGGGGCGCGAACACTGAAGCTTTCTTT. This codes for CASSPGGANTEAFF.

CDR3 region: CASSFPYLPGELFF. In DNA form, the CDR3 reads TGTGCCAGCAGCTTTCCTTACTTGCCCGGGGAGCTGTTTTTT. The rearrangement joins TRBV7-9 to TRBJ2-2; no definite D call. V dropped 3 bases and J dropped 6 bases, with 11 bases sitting between them. Germline V gene lookup returns CDR1 SEHNR and CDR2 FQNEAQ (reference sequence). The CDR3 consists of 14 residues.

CDR3 in DNA: TGCGCCAGCAGCAGAGGGACAGGGGGCTGGGAGACCCAGTACTTC. Protein product: CASSRGTGGWETQYF. The V gene is TRBV5-1, the J gene TRBJ2-5, with TRBD1 matching 12 bases. Germline V lookup: CDR1 SGHRS, CDR2 YFSETQ. This CDR3 comprises 15 residues. The trim removed 4 bases at V and 5 bases at J, leaving 6 bases unmatched.